The T cell receptor (beta chain) described here comes from a study of blood T cell repertoires in COVID-19. This clone has just one count. Produced via immunoSEQ multiplex PCR; TCRdb's table is partial and in-frame only. The table lists roughly 110,000 clones, approximately 81% of them singletons. Germline CDR1 MNHNS, CDR2 SASEGT. The CDR3 has 15 amino acids. V was clipped by 0 bases and J by 3 bases, with 9 bases between them. The sequencing sample was made of peripheral blood. The chain uses TRBV6-1 and TRBJ1-5; D not certain. This TCR was recovered from a man aged 45-65 years with acute or convalescent COVID-19. CDR3 bases: TGTGCCAGCAGTGAAGCCGGCAGGCACAATCAGCCCCAGCATTTT. Its protein is CASSEAGRHNQPQHF.